The present TCR beta chain was sequenced within a study of patients and donors after allogeneic stem cell transplantation. TCRdb re-analysed the RT-PCR reads in MiXCR, keeping a single row per CDR3 protein. Of roughly 200,000 distinct CDR3 sequences listed, around 40% are singletons. This CDR3 contains 15 residues. V was clipped by 0 bases and J by 6 bases; unmatched bases: 2. Per the germline V gene, CDR1 is MNHEY and CDR2 is SVGAGI. The source of this sequence is a human donor who was either an allogeneic HSCT recipient or a stem cell or donor lymphocyte infusion donor (not recorded which). It is not recorded whose cells these are; they may come from a transplant donor. Sequencing was carried out using blood, either unsorted or a sorted T cell fraction (not recorded which). The chain couples TRBV6-5 to TRBJ1-4; 9 positions match TRBD1. CDR3 sequence (DNA): TGTGCCAGCAGTTACTCGGGGACAGGGCATGAAAAACTGTTTTTT. This gives the protein CASSYSGTGHEKLFF.